The 16 T cell receptor beta chains in this list originate from one sample, sequenced in a study of T cells in Graves' hyperthyroidism and ophthalmopathy (dated by TCRdb to 2018 to 2020). Libraries came from multiplex PCR. The instrument given in TCRdb is Illumina HiSeq 2000. The TCR beta CDR3 regions were amplified from the RNA transcripts. A first-round RT-PCR of the TCR CDR3 used the HTBI primer set with the Qiagen OneStep RT-PCR kit. Using fastp trimming at Q25 and MiXCR clonotype assembly, TCRdb reanalyzed the public sequencing data and kept in-frame beta chains. When rows share a CDR3 protein, they turn into one entry using the most common DNA and genes. The sample records roughly 380,000 distinct CDR3 sequences, around 14% of which are singletons. The biggest ten clones account for around 10% of the sample. The sequenced sample was blood. These receptors were taken from a woman in her fifties or sixties with Graves' hyperthyroidism.

This rearrangement joins TRBV16 to TRBJ2-1; 10 positions agree with TRBD2. This CDR3 contains 16 residues. Germline V gene sequence: CDR1 KGHSY, CDR2 FQNENV. V lost 3 bases to trimming and J lost 3 bases; unmatched junction nucleotides: 5. The CDR3 spells CASSHRGLANYNEQFF. Written as DNA, the CDR3 is TGTGCCAGCAGCCATCGGGGACTAGCGAACTACAATGAGCAGTTCTTC.

This clonotype was seen at least ten times. This chain joins TRBV30 and TRBJ1-3; D is possibly TRBD1 (6 bases). In germline, CDR1 is GTSNPN, CDR2 SVGIG (reference sequence). Trimming stripped 2 bases from V and 4 bases from J, with 9 bases between. This CDR3 has 13 residues. This CDR3 is CAWSITGGNTIYF. Here the CDR3 DNA reads TGTGCCTGGAGTATAACAGGGGGAAACACCATATATTTT.

The table lists this clonotype with many counts. This chain links TRBV28 with TRBJ1-2; D is unresolved. The CDR3 is made up of 13 amino acids. Trimming shortened V by 3 bases and J by 2 bases, and 7 bases separated the two germline ends. The germline V gene encodes CDR1 MDHEN and CDR2 SYDVKM. CDR3 protein: CASSFGPNYGYTF. As DNA, the CDR3 is TGTGCCAGCAGTTTCGGCCCCAACTATGGCTACACCTTC.

This chain uses TRBV20-1 with TRBJ2-3, with 12 bases matching TRBD2. Germline V gene lookup returns CDR1 DFQATT and CDR2 SNEGSKA (reference sequence). V shed 4 bases and J 0 bases; nucleotides not matched to a gene: 26. This CDR3 spans 23 amino acids. CDR3 sequence reads: CSATPTGMTSGSREAPSTDTQYF. For the CDR3, the DNA is TGCAGTGCTACCCCTACCGGTATGACTAGCGGGAGTAGAGAAGCCCCAAGCACAGATACGCAGTATTTT.

Many counts were recorded for this clonotype. The chain links TRBV6-1 to TRBJ2-1, with D perhaps TRBD1 (6 bases). This CDR3 is built from 13 residues. Trimming took 6 bases from V and 8 from J, leaving 14 bases between them. Germline CDR1 and CDR2: MNHNS and SASEGT. The DNA of the CDR3 is TGTGCCAGCAGCCCAGACTGGGGGCATGAGCAGTTCTTC. Amino acid sequence: CASSPDWGHEQFF.

This clonotype was picked up many times. The V call is TRBV19, the J call TRBJ2-7; 9 positions agree with TRBD2. This CDR3 is built from 14 residues. Trimming cost V 6 bases and J 5 bases; bases outside gene matches: 8. Looked up from germline, CDR1 is LNHDA and CDR2 is SQIVND (reference sequence). The DNA of the CDR3 is TGTGCCAGTAGACCTGGCGGGAGGGCCGACGAGCAGTACTTC. Its protein is CASRPGGRADEQYF.

In this sample, this clonotype turned up many times. This chain links TRBV11-2 with TRBJ2-7, with 11 bases aligning to TRBD2. CDR3 length equals 16 residues. With V trimmed by 6 bases and J by 0 bases, 7 bases remained unmatched. The germline CDR1 and CDR2 sequences are SGHAT and FQNNGV. In DNA form, the CDR3 reads TGTGCCAGCAGGACTAGCGGGAAGACCAGCTCCTACGAGCAGTACTTC. It codes for CASRTSGKTSSYEQYF.

The chain carries TRBV11-2 and TRBJ1-2; no clear D gene. Trimming left V 2 bases short and J 4 bases short, with 14 bases between. Germline CDR1 is SGHAT and CDR2 is FQNNGV. This CDR3 region has 15 residues. The CDR3 coding sequence is TGTGCCAGCAGCTTATTTCAGGTTCTGTTCTATGGCTACACCTTC. Protein product: CASSLFQVLFYGYTF.

This clonotype was seen ten or more times. V gene TRBV7-9 combines with J gene TRBJ1-1; D call uncertain. The CDR3 runs to 11 residues. Between the trimmed V and J ends, which lost 5 bases and 4 bases, there was a span of 5 bases. Germline V gives CDR1 SEHNR, CDR2 FQNEAQ (reference sequence). The CDR3 protein is CASSPGTEAFF. The DNA of the CDR3 is TGTGCCAGCAGCCCCGGCACTGAAGCTTTCTTT.

The table lists this clonotype with many counts. This rearrangement joins TRBV11-2 to TRBJ2-3, with D uncertain. Germline V gene lookup returns CDR1 SGHAT and CDR2 FQNNGV. The CDR3 consists of 12 residues. Trimming stripped 5 bases from V and 2 bases from J, with 5 bases between. DNA of the CDR3: TGTGCCAGCAGCCCCGACACAGATACGCAGTATTTT. Translating gives CASSPDTDTQYF.

This clonotype was counted many times. The chain links TRBV24-1 to TRBJ1-1; 8 nucleotides align to TRBD1. V lost 7 bases, J lost 5 bases, and 5 bases stayed unmatched. The CDR3 loop spans 13 amino acids. CDR1 is KGHDR and CDR2 is SFDVKD in the germline V gene. The DNA for the CDR3 is TGTGCCACCAGGAAGACAGGGGCAACTGAAGCTTTCTTT. Protein product: CATRKTGATEAFF.

This rearrangement joins TRBV10-2 to TRBJ2-1; no definite D call. The CDR3 has 15 residues. V dropped 7 bases and J dropped 0 bases, with 13 bases sitting between them. Germline V lookup: CDR1 WSHSY, CDR2 SAAADI. The CDR3 is CASIGGGSSYNEQFF. CDR3 bases: TGCGCCAGCATCGGCGGCGGAAGCTCCTACAATGAGCAGTTCTTC.

This clonotype has at least ten counts. This chain connects TRBV28 to TRBJ2-7, with a possible D match to TRBD2 (6 bases). CDR3 length: 18 amino acids. CDR1 MDHEN and CDR2 SYDVKM come from the germline V gene. V lost 3 bases and J lost 0, with 21 bases in between. The CDR3 reads CASSLSPGLGSLSYEQYF. CDR3 in DNA: TGTGCCAGCAGTTTGTCCCCGGGACTCGGGAGCCTCTCCTACGAGCAGTACTTC.

This clonotype came up many times. The chain's CDR3 is CASSFAGYHSDTQYF. The CDR3 DNA reads TGCGCCAGCAGCTTTGCGGGTTATCACTCAGATACGCAGTATTTT. The chain links TRBV5-1 to TRBJ2-3; a possible D gene is TRBD2 (5 bases). The CDR3 totals 15 residues. Looked up from germline, CDR1 is SGHRS and CDR2 is YFSETQ. V lost 2 bases to trimming and J lost 4 bases, with 14 bases between them.

This chain links TRBV5-6 with TRBJ2-1; D is possibly TRBD2 (6 bases). In germline, CDR1 is SGHDT, CDR2 YYEEEE. The CDR3 covers 16 residues. The V gene lost 0 bases and the J gene lost 5 bases, with 15 bases spanning the gap. CDR3: CASSLGVSSADNEQFF. CDR3 bases: TGTGCCAGCAGCTTGGGGGTGTCTAGCGCAGACAATGAGCAGTTCTTC.

This clonotype was picked up a small number of times. The genes are TRBV4-1 and TRBJ1-2, with TRBD1 as a possible D gene (6 bases). CDR1 and CDR2 from the germline V gene are MGHRA and YSYEKL. There are 18 residues in the CDR3. Trimming stripped 0 bases from V and 8 bases from J, with 25 bases between. Here the CDR3 reads CASSQEILRAKGGRGYTF. The CDR3 DNA is TGCGCCAGCAGCCAAGAGATCCTTAGGGCCAAGGGGGGGCGAGGCTACACCTTC.